The 2 T cell receptor beta chains in this list originate from one sample, sequenced in a study of CD8+ T cells in alopecia areata. After isolation, RNA underwent reverse transcription to generate cDNA as the sequencing template. The assay was immunoSEQ multiplex PCR, and TCRdb's table has in-frame clones only and misses some. The repertoire holds some 130,000 clones, with about 46% as singletons. Sample: CD8+ T cells sorted from blood, taken at week 0. These receptor sequences come from a human donor with alopecia areata.

This chain links TRBV4-1 with TRBJ1-1; a possible D gene is TRBD1 (6 bases). Germline CDR1 and CDR2: MGHRA and YSYEKL. Trimming left V 3 bases short and J 7 bases short, with 12 bases between. The CDR3 loop spans 13 amino acids. The CDR3 sequence: CASSQDSVHEAFF. The CDR3 coding sequence is TGCGCCAGCAGCCAGGACAGCGTCCATGAAGCTTTCTTT.

This clone has just one count. This chain uses TRBV27 with TRBJ1-2; 7 bases agree with TRBD1. The CDR3 is 14 amino acids. The trim removed 2 bases at V and 5 bases at J, leaving 5 bases unmatched. Germline V gene data show CDR1 as MNHEY and CDR2 as SMNVEV (reference sequence). CDR3 in amino acids: CASSLGTGAYGYTF. DNA of the CDR3: TGTGCCAGCAGTTTAGGAACAGGGGCGTATGGCTACACCTTC.